These 11 T cell receptor beta chains came from one sample sequenced in a study of monozygotic twins with inflammatory bowel disease. TCRdb reprocessed the 5' RACE reads and reports one entry per CDR3 protein, with no DNA. This sample's clone table lists approximately 400,000 distinct CDR3 sequences. The sequenced sample was blood. These receptors were obtained from a human donor with ulcerative colitis or Crohn's disease, or a healthy co-twin of an affected twin (not recorded which).

The chain carries TRBV10-3 and TRBJ1-5; the TRBD1 assignment by TCRdb is unverifiable without DNA. The CDR3 spans 13 residues. Germline V CDR1 and CDR2: ENHRY, SYGVKD. The CDR3 loop is CAISGGVFEPQHF.

This chain uses TRBV20-1 with TRBJ2-7; TCRdb returns TRBD2, unconfirmable since there is no DNA. CDR1 is DFQATT and CDR2 is SNEGSKA in the germline V gene (reference sequence). The CDR3 runs 14 residues. The CDR3 protein is CSAHFSGLSYEQYF.

The genes are TRBV10-3 and TRBJ1-1; TCRdb proposes TRBD1, but this gene call is untestable without DNA. This CDR3 has 16 amino acids. Germline V gives CDR1 ENHRY, CDR2 SYGVKD. CDR3 amino acids: CAISESKVGGTELAFF.

CDR3 loop: CSVWLGGTDNEQFF. The chain links TRBV20-1 to TRBJ2-1; TCRdb selects TRBD2, and the lack of DNA leaves this call unchecked. Germline V CDR1 and CDR2: DFQATT, SNEGSKA (reference sequence). The CDR3 covers 14 residues.

The genes are TRBV18 and TRBJ2-7. This CDR3 comprises 13 residues. Per germline, CDR1 KGHSH and CDR2 LQKENI. The chain's CDR3 is CASSPVGVYEQYF.

V usage is TRBV12-3 or TRBV12-4 and J usage is TRBJ2-5; TCRdb names TRBD1, which stays unverified in the absence of DNA. This CDR3 comprises 14 residues. CDR3 amino acids: CASSRQGSDETQYF.

The rearrangement joins TRBV29-1 to TRBJ1-1; TCRdb gives TRBD1 as the D gene, but with no DNA this cannot be confirmed. This CDR3 region has 11 residues. Germline V lookup: CDR1 SQVTM, CDR2 ANQGSEA. CDR3 region: CSAQGITEAFF.

J is TRBJ2-7 and V is TRBV7-6; the D call of TRBD2 rests on TCRdb alone, since no DNA is present to check it. Germline loops: CDR1 SGHVS, CDR2 FNYEAQ. The CDR3 covers 12 residues. This CDR3 reads CASSFGGPEQYF.

The chain employs TRBV11-2 and TRBJ1-2. The CDR3 contains 12 residues. Germline V gene sequence: CDR1 SGHAT, CDR2 FQNNGV. The CDR3 sequence is CASSSGGSEDTF.

The chain couples TRBV28 to TRBJ1-1; without DNA, the TCRdb call of TRBD1 cannot be checked. Germline V gives CDR1 MDHEN, CDR2 SYDVKM. The CDR3 is made up of 13 amino acids. CDR3 in amino acids: CASSDREQSEAFF. The full variable domain, completed using reference TRBV28 and TRBJ1-1, is DVKVTQSSRYLVKRTGEKVFLECVQDMDHENMFWYRQDPGLGLRLIYFSYDVKMKEKGDIPEGYSVSREKKERFSLILESASTNQTSMYLCASSDREQSEAFFGQGTRLTVV.

This chain uses TRBV24-1 with TRBJ2-2. CDR3 length: 15 amino acids. Germline values: CDR1 KGHDR, CDR2 SFDVKD. This chain's CDR3 is CATSDSLRNTGELFF.